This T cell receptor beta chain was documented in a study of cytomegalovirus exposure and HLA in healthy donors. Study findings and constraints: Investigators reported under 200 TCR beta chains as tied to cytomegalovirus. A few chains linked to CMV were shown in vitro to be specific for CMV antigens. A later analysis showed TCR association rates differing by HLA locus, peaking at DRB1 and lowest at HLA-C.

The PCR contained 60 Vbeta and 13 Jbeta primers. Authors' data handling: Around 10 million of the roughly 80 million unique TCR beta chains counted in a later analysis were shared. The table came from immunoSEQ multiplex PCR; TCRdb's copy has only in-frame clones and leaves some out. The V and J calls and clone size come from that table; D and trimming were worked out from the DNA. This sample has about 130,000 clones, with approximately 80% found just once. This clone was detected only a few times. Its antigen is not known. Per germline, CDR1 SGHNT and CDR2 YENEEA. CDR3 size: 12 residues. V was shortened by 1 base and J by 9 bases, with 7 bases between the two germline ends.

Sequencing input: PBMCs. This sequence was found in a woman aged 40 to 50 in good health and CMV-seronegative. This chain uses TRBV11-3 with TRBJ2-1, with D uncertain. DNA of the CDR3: TGTGCCAGCAGCTTAGGCGGCCGTGAGCAGTTCTTC. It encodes CASSLGGREQFF.